This TCR beta chain was recovered during a study of blood T cell repertoires in COVID-19. Turning to the study itself: COVID-19 samples, acute and convalescent, were from the United States, Italy and Spain.

The CDR3 spans 12 residues. Trimming took 1 base from V and 7 from J, leaving 8 bases between them. The germline gives CDR1 ENHRY, CDR2 SYGVKD. In the original analysis: It was from reference gene primer amplification that nucleated cell counts were estimated. Clones were read by immunoSEQ multiplex PCR, and TCRdb kept only the in-frame ones, dropping some. From that table come the V and J calls and clone size; the DNA was used to work out D and trimming. In the table there are about 240,000 clones, around nine tenths of which are singletons. V gene TRBV10-3 combines with J gene TRBJ2-7; a weak D match, TRBD2 (5 bases). Sequencing was carried out using PBMCs or T cells enriched from blood (not recorded which). The origin of this receptor is a woman aged 25 to 39 who had recovered from COVID-19. The CDR3 protein is CAISELRGEQYF. Written as DNA, the CDR3 is TGTGCCATCAGTGAGTTGCGAGGGGAGCAGTACTTC.